Below, 2 T cell receptor beta chains from the same sample are listed, as sequenced in a study of blood T cell repertoires in COVID-19 (dated by TCRdb to the early 2020s). The library was made by the immunoSEQ multiplex PCR assay. Imported from immuneACCESS, the table was reduced by TCRdb to in-frame sequences with V and J called. These copies leave out some clones; in studies compared against another copy, an unresolved V gene accounts for under half, and the cause of the remainder is not known. This sample is represented by roughly 220,000 clones; 80% to 90% of them were singletons. In total, the top ten clones hold about 3.8% of the sample. Sample: PBMCs or T cells enriched from blood (not recorded which). These receptors were taken from a woman aged 40-49 years with acute COVID-19.

The V gene is TRBV4-1, the J gene TRBJ2-7; a possible D gene is TRBD2 (5 bases). V lost 1 base, J lost 3 bases, and 16 bases lay in between. Germline V gives CDR1 MGHRA, CDR2 YSYEKL. The CDR3 has 16 amino acids. The CDR3: CASSQVRAGLLYEQYF. DNA for the CDR3: TGCGCCAGCAGCCAAGTCCGGGCAGGACTTCTCTACGAGCAGTACTTC.

CDR3 nucleotides: TGTGCCAGCCAAACTAGCGGGAGTTATGAGCAGTTCTTC. Its translation: CASQTSGSYEQFF. This sequence joins TRBV2 and TRBJ2-1; 11 bases line up with TRBD2. This CDR3 is built from 13 residues. With 8 bases clipped from V and 8 bases from J, the junction kept 5 bases outside the gene matches. CDR1 is SNHLY, CDR2 FYNNEI, per germline.